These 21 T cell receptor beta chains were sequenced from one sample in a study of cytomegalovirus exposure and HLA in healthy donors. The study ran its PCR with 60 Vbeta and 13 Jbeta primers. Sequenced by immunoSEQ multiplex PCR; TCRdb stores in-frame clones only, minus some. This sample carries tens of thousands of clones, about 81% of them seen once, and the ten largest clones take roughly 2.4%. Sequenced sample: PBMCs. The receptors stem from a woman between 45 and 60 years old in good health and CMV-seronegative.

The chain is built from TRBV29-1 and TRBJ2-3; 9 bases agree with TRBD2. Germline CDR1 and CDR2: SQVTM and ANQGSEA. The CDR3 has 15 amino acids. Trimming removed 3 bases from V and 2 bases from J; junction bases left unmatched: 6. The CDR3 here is CSVDGLAGITDTQYF. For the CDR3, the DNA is TGCAGCGTTGACGGGCTAGCGGGAATCACAGATACGCAGTATTTT.

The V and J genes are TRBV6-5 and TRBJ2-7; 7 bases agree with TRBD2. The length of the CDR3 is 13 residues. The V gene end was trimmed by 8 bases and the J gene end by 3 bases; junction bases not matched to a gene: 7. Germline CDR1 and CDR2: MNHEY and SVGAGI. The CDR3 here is CASGGGKGYEQYF. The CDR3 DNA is TGTGCCAGCGGGGGGGGAAAAGGCTACGAGCAGTACTTC.

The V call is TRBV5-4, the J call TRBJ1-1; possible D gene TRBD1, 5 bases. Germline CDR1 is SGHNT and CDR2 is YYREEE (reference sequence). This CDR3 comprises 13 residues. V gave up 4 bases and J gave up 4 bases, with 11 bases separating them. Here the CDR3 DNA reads TGTGCCAGCAGCATCAGACAGAGCACTGAAGCTTTCTTT. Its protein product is CASSIRQSTEAFF. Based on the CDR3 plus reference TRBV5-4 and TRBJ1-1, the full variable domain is ETGVTQSPTHLIKTRGQQVTLRCSSQSGHNTVSWYQQALGQGPQFIFQYYREEENGRGNFPPRFSGLQFPNYSSELNVNALELDDSALYLCASSIRQSTEAFFGQGTRLTVV.

The CDR3 DNA is TGTGCCAGTAGTAGCCTAGCGGGTGGCTCCTACAATGAGCAGTTCTTC. It codes for CASSSLAGGSYNEQFF. The chain has TRBV19 and TRBJ2-1, with 8 bases identical to TRBD2. The germline gives CDR1 LNHDA, CDR2 SQIVND (reference sequence). J was trimmed by 0 bases and V by 4 bases; bases with no gene match: 5. This CDR3 is built from 16 residues.

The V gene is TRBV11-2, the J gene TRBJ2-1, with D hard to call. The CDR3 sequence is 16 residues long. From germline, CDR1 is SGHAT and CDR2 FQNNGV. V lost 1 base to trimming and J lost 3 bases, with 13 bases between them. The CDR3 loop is CASSLGGAPLYNEQFF. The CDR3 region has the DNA TGTGCCAGCAGCTTAGGAGGAGCGCCCCTCTACAATGAGCAGTTCTTC.

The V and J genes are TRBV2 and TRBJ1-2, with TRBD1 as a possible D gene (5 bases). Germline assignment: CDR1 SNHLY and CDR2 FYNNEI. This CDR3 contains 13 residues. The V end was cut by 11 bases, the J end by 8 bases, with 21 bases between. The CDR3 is CAGSTVDEEGYTF. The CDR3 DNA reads TGTGCCGGATCGACAGTAGATGAGGAGGGCTACACCTTC. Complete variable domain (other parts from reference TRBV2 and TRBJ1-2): EPEVTQTPSHQVTQMGQEVILRCVPISNHLYFYWYRQILGQKVEFLVSFYNNEISEKSEIFDDQFSVERPDGSNFTLKIRSTKLEDSAMYFCAGSTVDEEGYTFGSGTRLTVV.

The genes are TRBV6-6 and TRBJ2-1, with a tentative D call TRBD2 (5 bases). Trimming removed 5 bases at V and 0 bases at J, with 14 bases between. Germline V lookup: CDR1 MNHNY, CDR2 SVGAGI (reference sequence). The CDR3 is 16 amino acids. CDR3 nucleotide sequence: TGTGCCAGCAGTCCATCGACTAAGAGCTCCTACAATGAGCAGTTCTTC. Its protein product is CASSPSTKSSYNEQFF.

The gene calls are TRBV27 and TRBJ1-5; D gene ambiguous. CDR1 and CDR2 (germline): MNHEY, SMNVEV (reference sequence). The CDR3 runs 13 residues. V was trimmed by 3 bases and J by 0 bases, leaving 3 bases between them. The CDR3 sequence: CASSFSSNQPQHF. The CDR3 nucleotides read TGTGCCAGCAGTTTCAGTAGCAATCAGCCCCAGCATTTT.

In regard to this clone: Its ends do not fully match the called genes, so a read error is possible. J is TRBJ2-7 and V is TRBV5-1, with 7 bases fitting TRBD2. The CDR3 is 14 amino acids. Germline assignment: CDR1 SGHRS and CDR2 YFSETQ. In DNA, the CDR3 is TGCGCCAGCAGCTTGGTCGGGGGAGGGCCAGGAGTTCGCTTC. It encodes CASSLVGGGPGVRF.

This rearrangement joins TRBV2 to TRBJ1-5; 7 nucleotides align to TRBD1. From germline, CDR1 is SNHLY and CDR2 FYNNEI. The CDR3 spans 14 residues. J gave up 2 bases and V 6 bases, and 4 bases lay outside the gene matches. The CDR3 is CASSDRVGNQPQHF. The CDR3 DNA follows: TGTGCCAGCAGCGACAGGGTAGGCAATCAGCCCCAGCATTTT.

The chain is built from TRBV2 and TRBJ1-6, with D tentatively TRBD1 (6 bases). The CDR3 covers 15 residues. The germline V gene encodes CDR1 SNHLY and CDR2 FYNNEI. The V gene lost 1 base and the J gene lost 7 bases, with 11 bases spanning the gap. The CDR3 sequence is CASSEDRAPNSPLHF. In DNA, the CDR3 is TGTGCCAGCAGTGAAGACAGGGCCCCCAATTCACCCCTCCACTTT.

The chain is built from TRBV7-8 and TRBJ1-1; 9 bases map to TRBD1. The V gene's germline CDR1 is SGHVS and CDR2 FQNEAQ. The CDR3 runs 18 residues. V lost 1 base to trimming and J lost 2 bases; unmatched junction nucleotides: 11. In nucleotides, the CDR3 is TGTGCCAGCAGCTTAGTCCCACAGGGGGCGCAGGTAAACACTGAAGCTTTCTTT. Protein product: CASSLVPQGAQVNTEAFF.

CDR3 nucleotide sequence: TGTGCCAGCAGTGGGACAAACACAGATACGCAGTATTTT. Protein sequence: CASSGTNTDTQYF. The gene calls are TRBV6-4 and TRBJ2-3, with a weak D call TRBD1 (5 bases). Germline CDR1 reads MRHNA; CDR2 reads SNTAGT. This CDR3 contains 13 residues. V was clipped by 4 bases and J by 2 bases, with 7 bases between them.

This chain's CDR3 is CASSSGKGEQFF. CDR3 bases: TGTGCCAGCAGCTCGGGAAAGGGTGAGCAGTTCTTC. This chain connects TRBV5-4 to TRBJ2-1; D is possibly TRBD2 (5 bases). Germline V gene lookup returns CDR1 SGHNT and CDR2 YYREEE (reference sequence). The ends were cut back, 3 bases at V and 9 bases at J, with 10 bases in the middle. This CDR3 spans 12 amino acids.

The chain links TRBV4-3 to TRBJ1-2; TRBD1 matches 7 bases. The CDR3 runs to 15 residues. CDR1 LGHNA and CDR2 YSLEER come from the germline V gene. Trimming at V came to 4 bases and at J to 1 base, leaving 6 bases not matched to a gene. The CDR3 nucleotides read TGCGCCAGCAGCCTTCGACAGGGTGTTAACTATGGCTACACCTTC. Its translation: CASSLRQGVNYGYTF.

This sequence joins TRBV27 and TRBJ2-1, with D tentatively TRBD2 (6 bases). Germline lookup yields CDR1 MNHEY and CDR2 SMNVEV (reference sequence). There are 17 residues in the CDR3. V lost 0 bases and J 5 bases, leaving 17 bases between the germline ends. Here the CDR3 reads CASSLSIGRLEHNEQFF. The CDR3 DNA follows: TGTGCCAGCAGTTTATCGATAGGGAGGCTAGAGCACAATGAGCAGTTCTTC.

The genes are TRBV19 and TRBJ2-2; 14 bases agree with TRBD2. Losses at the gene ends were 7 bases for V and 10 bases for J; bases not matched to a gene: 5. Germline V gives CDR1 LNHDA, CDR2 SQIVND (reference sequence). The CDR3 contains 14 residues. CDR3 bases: TGTGCCAGTACCCCGACTAGCGGGAGGGTGGAGCTGTTTTTT. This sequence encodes CASTPTSGRVELFF.

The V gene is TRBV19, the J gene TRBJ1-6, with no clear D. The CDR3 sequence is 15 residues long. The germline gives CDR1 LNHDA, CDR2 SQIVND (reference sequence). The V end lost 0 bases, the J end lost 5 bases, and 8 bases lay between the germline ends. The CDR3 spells CASSIDPGNNSPLHF. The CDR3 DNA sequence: TGTGCCAGTAGTATAGATCCGGGGAATAATTCACCCCTCCACTTT.

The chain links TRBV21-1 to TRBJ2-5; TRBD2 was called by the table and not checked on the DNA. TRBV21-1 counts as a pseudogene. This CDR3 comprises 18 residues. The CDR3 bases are TGTGCCAGCAGCAAAGCAGGACTAGCGGGATTTAATAAAGAGACCCAGTACTTC. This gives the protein CASSKAGLAGFNKETQYF.

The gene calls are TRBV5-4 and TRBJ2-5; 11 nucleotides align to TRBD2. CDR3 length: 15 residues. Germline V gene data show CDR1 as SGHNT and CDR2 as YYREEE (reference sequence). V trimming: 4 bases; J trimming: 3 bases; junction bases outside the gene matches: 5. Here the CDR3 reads CASSQKLAGEETQYF. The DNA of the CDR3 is TGTGCCAGCAGCCAGAAACTAGCGGGAGAAGAGACCCAGTACTTC.

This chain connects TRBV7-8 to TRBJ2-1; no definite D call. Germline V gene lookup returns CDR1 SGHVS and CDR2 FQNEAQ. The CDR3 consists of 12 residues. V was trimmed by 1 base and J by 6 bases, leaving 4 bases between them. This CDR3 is CASSLGVNEQFF. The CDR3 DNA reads TGTGCCAGCAGCTTAGGCGTCAATGAGCAGTTCTTC.